This passage covers 12 T cell receptor beta chains from one sample sequenced in a study of OX40 agonist ivuxolimab in advanced cancers. Sequencing used immunoSEQ multiplex PCR; TCRdb keeps in-frame clones, though not all of them. The sample has some 80,000 clones, more than 70% seen once. The sequenced sample was CD4+ or CD8+ T cells sorted from blood, obtained in a trial of the OX40 agonist ivuxolimab. The receptors were gathered from an adult with an advanced solid tumor such as melanoma, head and neck, liver or kidney cancer.

The chain employs TRBV5-6 and TRBJ1-1, with D hard to call. CDR1 and CDR2 from the germline V gene are SGHDT and YYEEEE. V lost 1 base to trimming and J lost 1 base, with 5 bases between them. This CDR3 has 13 residues. The chain's CDR3 is CASSLISNTEAFF. CDR3 nucleotides: TGTGCCAGCAGCTTGATATCGAACACTGAAGCTTTCTTT.

This chain connects TRBV7-2 to TRBJ2-7, with D hard to call. Trimming cost V 7 bases and J 6 bases, with 19 bases left between them. The germline V gene encodes CDR1 SGHTA and CDR2 FQGNSA. The CDR3 extends over 14 amino acids. The CDR3 spells CASTTIHSNLEQYF. CDR3 nucleotide sequence: TGTGCCAGCACCACTATCCACAGTAATCTCGAGCAGTACTTC.

This chain links TRBV6-6 with TRBJ1-4; D remains ambiguous. V lost 4 bases and J lost 6, with 9 bases in between. The CDR3 runs to 13 residues. CDR1 is MNHNY and CDR2 is SVGAGI in the germline V gene (reference sequence). The CDR3 sequence is CASSFGRDEKLFF. For the CDR3, the DNA is TGTGCCAGCAGTTTTGGGAGGGATGAAAAACTGTTTTTT.

The V gene is TRBV7-9, the J gene TRBJ2-7; D unclear. The germline gives CDR1 SEHNR, CDR2 FQNEAQ (reference sequence). The CDR3 spans 13 residues. Between the trimmed V and J ends, which lost 4 bases and 3 bases, there was a span of 10 bases. CDR3 sequence reads: CASSSFGRYEQYF. The CDR3, as DNA: TGTGCCAGCAGCTCATTTGGCCGCTACGAGCAGTACTTC.

The rearrangement links TRBV6-5 to TRBJ1-2; the match to TRBD1 covers 8 bases. Germline V gene lookup returns CDR1 MNHEY and CDR2 SVGAGI. The CDR3 spans 13 residues. V lost 6 bases and J lost 4; bases outside the gene matches: 4. CDR3 bases: TGTGCCAGCAGGGGGACAGGAGGCTATGGCTACACCTTC. As protein: CASRGTGGYGYTF.

In its sample, this clone was seen a few times. V gene TRBV2 combines with J gene TRBJ2-7, with D perhaps matching TRBD1 or TRBD2 (5 bases each). Germline loops: CDR1 SNHLY, CDR2 FYNNEI. Trimming shortened V by 2 bases and J by 2 bases, and 13 bases separated the two germline ends. The CDR3 is made up of 15 amino acids. The CDR3 region is CASSEFWGRAYEQYF. In nucleotides, the CDR3 is TGTGCCAGCAGTGAATTTTGGGGACGGGCCTACGAGCAGTACTTC.

The gene calls are TRBV5-1 and TRBJ1-3; D may be TRBD1 (5 bases). Germline loops: CDR1 SGHRS, CDR2 YFSETQ. Trimming stripped 4 bases from V and 0 bases from J, with 11 bases between. The CDR3 contains 15 residues. This CDR3 reads CASSPNTGSGNTIYF. DNA of the CDR3: TGCGCCAGCAGCCCCAACACAGGCTCTGGAAACACCATATATTTT.

This chain uses TRBV19 with TRBJ1-1; tentative D call: TRBD1 (5 bases). Trimming shortened V by 5 bases and J by 5 bases, and 9 bases separated the two germline ends. This CDR3 has 12 amino acids. Germline V CDR1 and CDR2: LNHDA, SQIVND (reference sequence). The CDR3 region is CASSVGVTEAFF. The CDR3 DNA reads as TGTGCCAGTAGTGTAGGGGTAACTGAAGCTTTCTTT.

The chain couples TRBV4-1 to TRBJ1-6, with 12 bases matching TRBD1. Losses at the gene ends were 2 bases for V and 10 bases for J; bases not matched to a gene: 9. Looked up from germline, CDR1 is MGHRA and CDR2 is YSYEKL. This CDR3 spans 17 amino acids. The CDR3 here is CASSQTAGTGGNSPLHF. The DNA for the CDR3 is TGCGCCAGCAGCCAAACCGCCGGGACAGGGGGCAACTCACCCCTCCACTTT.

This clone was seen a handful of times. This chain links TRBV29-1 with TRBJ2-3; D uncertain. The germline V gene encodes CDR1 SQVTM and CDR2 ANQGSEA. V was cut by 4 bases and J by 9 bases, with 11 bases left in between. The CDR3 is 11 residues long. CDR3 in DNA: TGCAGCGTTGCCTGGGGATCGACGCAGTATTTT. Translating it yields CSVAWGSTQYF.

This rearrangement joins TRBV5-1 to TRBJ2-7, with D perhaps TRBD2 (6 bases). The CDR3 totals 14 residues. The germline gives CDR1 SGHRS, CDR2 YFSETQ. Trimming cost V 4 bases and J 6 bases, with 17 bases left between them. The CDR3 spells CASSQVAGTGEQYF. The CDR3 DNA follows: TGCGCCAGCAGCCAGGTGGCGGGGACCGGCGAGCAGTACTTC.

This sequence joins TRBV7-2 and TRBJ2-1, with 9 bases fitting TRBD2. CDR1 is SGHTA, CDR2 FQGNSA, per germline. Trimming cost V 1 base and J 4 bases; bases outside gene matches: 5. CDR3 length: 16 residues. CDR3 sequence (DNA): TGTGCCAGCAGCTTAGTAAGGCTAGCGGGATACAATGAGCAGTTCTTC. Its translation: CASSLVRLAGYNEQFF.